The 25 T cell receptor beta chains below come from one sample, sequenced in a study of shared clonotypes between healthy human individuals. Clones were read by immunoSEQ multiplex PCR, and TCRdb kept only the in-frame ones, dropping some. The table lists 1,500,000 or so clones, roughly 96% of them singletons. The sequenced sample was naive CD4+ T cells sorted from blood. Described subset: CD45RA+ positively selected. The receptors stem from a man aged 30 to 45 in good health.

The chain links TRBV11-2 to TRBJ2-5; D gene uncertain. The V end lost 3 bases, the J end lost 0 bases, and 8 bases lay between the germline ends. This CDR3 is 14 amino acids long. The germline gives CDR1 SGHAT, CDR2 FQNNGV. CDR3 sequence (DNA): TGTGCCAGCAGCTTCCTGGGTTACCAAGAGACCCAGTACTTC. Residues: CASSFLGYQETQYF.

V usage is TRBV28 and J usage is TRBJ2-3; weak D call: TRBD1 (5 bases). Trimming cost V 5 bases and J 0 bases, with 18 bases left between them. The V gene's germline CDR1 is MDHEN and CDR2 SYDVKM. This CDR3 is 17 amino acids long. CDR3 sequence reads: CASSTNPGFLSTDTQYF. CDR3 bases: TGTGCCAGCAGTACAAATCCAGGGTTCCTTAGCACAGATACGCAGTATTTT.

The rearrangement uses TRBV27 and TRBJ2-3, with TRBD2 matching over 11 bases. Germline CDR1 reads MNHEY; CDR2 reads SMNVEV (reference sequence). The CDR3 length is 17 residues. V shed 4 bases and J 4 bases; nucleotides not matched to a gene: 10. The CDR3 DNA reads TGTGCCAGCAGTTCCGGACTACTAGCGGGAGTAGCAGATACGCAGTATTTT. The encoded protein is CASSSGLLAGVADTQYF.

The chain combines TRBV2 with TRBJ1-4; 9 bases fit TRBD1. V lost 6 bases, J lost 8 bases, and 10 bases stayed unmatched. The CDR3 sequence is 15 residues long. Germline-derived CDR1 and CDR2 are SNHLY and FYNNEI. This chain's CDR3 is CASREHRGRGEKLFF. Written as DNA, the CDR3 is TGTGCCAGCAGAGAACACAGGGGGCGTGGGGAAAAACTGTTTTTT.

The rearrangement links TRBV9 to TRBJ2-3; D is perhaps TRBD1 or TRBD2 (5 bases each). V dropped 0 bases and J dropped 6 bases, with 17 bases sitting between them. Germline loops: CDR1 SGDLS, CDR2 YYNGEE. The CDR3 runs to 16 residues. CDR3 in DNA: TGTGCCAGCAGCGTAGGGGTTTTTGTGGGGGAGGATACGCAGTATTTT. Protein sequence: CASSVGVFVGEDTQYF.

Here the CDR3 DNA reads TGCGCCAGCAGCCAAGGGATACTAGCTCGCTCTAGGCGCTACGAGCAGTACTTC. This translates into CASSQGILARSRRYEQYF. The chain recombines TRBV4-1 with TRBJ2-7; TRBD2 is a possible D gene (6 bases). The CDR3 runs to 18 residues. Trimming removed 1 base at V and 3 bases at J, with 22 bases between. The V gene's germline CDR1 is MGHRA and CDR2 YSYEKL.

CDR3 loop: CASSSGRLNTEAFF. Written as DNA, the CDR3 is TGTGCCAGCAGCTCGGGACGGTTGAACACTGAAGCTTTCTTT. The chain couples TRBV7-2 to TRBJ1-1; maybe TRBD1 (5 bases). Germline V gene lookup returns CDR1 SGHTA and CDR2 FQGNSA. Trimming stripped 4 bases from V and 0 bases from J, with 9 bases between. CDR3 length equals 14 residues.

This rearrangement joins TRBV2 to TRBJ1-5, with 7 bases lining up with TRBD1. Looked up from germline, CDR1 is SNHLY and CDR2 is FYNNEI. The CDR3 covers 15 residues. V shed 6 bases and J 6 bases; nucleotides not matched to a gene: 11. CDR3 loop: CASSPIQTGSQPQHF. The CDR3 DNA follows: TGTGCCAGCAGCCCCATTCAGACAGGGTCTCAGCCCCAGCATTTT.

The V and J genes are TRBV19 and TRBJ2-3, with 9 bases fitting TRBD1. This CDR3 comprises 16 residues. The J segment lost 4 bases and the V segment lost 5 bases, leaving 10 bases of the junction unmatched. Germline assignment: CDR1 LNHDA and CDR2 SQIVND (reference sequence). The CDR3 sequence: CASSPGTGFAADTQYF. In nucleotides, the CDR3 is TGTGCCAGTAGTCCCGGGACAGGGTTTGCTGCAGATACGCAGTATTTT.

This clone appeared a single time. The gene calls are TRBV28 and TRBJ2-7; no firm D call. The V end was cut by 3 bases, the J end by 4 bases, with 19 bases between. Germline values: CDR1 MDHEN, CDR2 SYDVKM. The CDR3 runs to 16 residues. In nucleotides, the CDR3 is TGTGCCAGCAGTTTGATCGGTCGGCAGGAATTTTACGAGCAGTACTTC. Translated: CASSLIGRQEFYEQYF.

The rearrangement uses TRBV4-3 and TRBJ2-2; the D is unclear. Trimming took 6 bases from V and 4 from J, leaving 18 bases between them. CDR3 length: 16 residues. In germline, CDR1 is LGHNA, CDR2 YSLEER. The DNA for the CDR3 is TGCGCCAGCAGGAAAAACCCGGACGCGCGCACCGGGGAGCTGTTTTTT. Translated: CASRKNPDARTGELFF.

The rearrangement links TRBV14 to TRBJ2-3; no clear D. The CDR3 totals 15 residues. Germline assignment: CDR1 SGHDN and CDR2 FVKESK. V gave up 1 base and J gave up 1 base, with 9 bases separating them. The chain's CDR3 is CASSQGSYRTDTQYF. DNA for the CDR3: TGTGCCAGCAGCCAAGGATCGTACCGCACAGATACGCAGTATTTT.

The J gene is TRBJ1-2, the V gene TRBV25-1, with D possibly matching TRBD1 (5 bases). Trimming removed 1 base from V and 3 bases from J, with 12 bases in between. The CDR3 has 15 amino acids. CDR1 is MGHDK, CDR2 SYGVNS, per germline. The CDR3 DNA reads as TGTGCCAGCAGTGAATGGGGGGTAATGGACTATGGCTACACCTTC. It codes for CASSEWGVMDYGYTF.

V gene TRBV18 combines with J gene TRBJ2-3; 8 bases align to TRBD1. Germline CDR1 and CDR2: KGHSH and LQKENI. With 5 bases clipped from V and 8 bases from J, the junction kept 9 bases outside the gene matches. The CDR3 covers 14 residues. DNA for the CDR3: TGTGCCAGCTCAATGGGACAGGACCAGGCTACGCAGTATTTT. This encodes CASSMGQDQATQYF.

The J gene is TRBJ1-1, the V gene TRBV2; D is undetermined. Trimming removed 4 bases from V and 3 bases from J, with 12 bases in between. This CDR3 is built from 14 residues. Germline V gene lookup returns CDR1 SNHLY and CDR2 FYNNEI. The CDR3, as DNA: TGTGCCAGCAGTGTCCTGGGTGTGGACACTGAAGCTTTCTTT. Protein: CASSVLGVDTEAFF.

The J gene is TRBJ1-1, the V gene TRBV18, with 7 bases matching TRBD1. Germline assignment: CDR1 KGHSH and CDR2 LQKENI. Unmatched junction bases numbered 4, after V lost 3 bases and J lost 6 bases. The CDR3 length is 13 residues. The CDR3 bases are TGTGCCAGCTCACCGGAGACAGGGTCTGAAGCTTTCTTT. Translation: CASSPETGSEAFF.

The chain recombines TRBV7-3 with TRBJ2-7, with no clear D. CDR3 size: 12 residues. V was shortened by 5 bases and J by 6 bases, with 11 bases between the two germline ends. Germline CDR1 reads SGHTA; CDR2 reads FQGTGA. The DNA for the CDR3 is TGTGCCAGCAGCGCCGGATCCGGCGAGCAGTACTTC. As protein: CASSAGSGEQYF.

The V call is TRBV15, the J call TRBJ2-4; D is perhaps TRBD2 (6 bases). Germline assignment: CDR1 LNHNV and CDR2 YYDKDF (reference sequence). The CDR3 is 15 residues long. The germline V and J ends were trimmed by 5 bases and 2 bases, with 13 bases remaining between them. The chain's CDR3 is CATSGAGDSKNIQYF. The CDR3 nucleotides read TGTGCCACCAGCGGAGCGGGCGATTCCAAAAACATTCAGTACTTC.

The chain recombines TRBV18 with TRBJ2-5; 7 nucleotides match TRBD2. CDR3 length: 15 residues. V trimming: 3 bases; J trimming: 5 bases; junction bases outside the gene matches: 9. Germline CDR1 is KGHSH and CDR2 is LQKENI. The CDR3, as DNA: TGTGCCAGCTCACCCGAAATGGCGGGAGAGGAGACCCAGTACTTC. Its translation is CASSPEMAGEETQYF.

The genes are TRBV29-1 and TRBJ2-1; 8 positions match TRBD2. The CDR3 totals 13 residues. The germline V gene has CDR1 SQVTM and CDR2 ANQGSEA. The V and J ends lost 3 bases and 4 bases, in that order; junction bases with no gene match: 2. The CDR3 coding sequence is TGCAGCGTTGACGGGGGGGCTTACAATGAGCAGTTCTTC. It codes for CSVDGGAYNEQFF.

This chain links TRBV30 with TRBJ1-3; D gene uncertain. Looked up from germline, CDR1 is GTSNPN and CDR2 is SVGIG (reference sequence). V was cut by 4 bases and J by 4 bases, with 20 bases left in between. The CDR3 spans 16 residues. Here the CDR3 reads CAWIDGQRTFGNTIYF. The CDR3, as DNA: TGTGCCTGGATCGACGGTCAGCGAACGTTCGGAAACACCATATATTTT.

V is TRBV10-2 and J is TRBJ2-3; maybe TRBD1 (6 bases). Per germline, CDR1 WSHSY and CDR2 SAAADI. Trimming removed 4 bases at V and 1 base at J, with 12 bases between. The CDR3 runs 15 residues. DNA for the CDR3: TGCGCCAGCAGTGCATTAACAGGGCGCACAGATACGCAGTATTTT. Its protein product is CASSALTGRTDTQYF.

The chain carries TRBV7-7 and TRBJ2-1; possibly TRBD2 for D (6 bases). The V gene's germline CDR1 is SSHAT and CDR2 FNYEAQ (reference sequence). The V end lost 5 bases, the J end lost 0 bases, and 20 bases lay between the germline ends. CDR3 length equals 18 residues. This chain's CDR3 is CASSPGERRASSYNEQFF. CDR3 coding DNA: TGTGCCAGCAGCCCCGGCGAGAGGAGGGCTAGCTCCTACAATGAGCAGTTCTTC.

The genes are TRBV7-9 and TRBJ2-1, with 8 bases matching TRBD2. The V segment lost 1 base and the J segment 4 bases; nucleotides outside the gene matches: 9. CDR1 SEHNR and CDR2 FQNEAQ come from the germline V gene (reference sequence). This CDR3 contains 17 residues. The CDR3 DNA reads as TGTGCCAGCAGCTTAGGTACCCTAGCGGGCAAATACAATGAGCAGTTCTTC. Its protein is CASSLGTLAGKYNEQFF.

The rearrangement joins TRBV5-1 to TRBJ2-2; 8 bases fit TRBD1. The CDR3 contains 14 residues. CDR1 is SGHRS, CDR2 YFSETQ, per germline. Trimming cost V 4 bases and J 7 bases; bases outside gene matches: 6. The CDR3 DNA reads TGCGCCAGCAGCCCGGACAGGGCGGGCGGGGAGCTGTTTTTT. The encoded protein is CASSPDRAGGELFF. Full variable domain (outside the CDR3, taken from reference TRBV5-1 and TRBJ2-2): KAGVTQTPRYLIKTRGQQVTLSCSPISGHRSVSWYQQTPGQGLQFLFEYFSETQRNKGNFPGRFSGRQFSNSRSEMNVSTLELGDSALYLCASSPDRAGGELFFGEGSRLTVL.